This T cell receptor beta chain came from a study of blood T cell repertoires in COVID-19. The wider study: COVID-19 samples from acute and convalescent phases originated in the United States, Italy and Spain. Sources were T cells, B-cell-depleted T cells, or PBMCs; the material itself was cDNA or gDNA.

The CDR3 contains 14 residues. Germline CDR1 DFQATT, CDR2 SNEGSKA (reference sequence). V lost 3 bases and J lost 2; bases outside the gene matches: 3. Per the original methods: Nucleated cell number was recorded as an estimate derived from reference gene primer amplification. Data came from immunoSEQ multiplex PCR; TCRdb stores just in-frame clones and leaves some out. V and J calls and clone size are those listed in that table; D and trimming were worked out from the DNA. The sample records hundreds of thousands of clones, around 90% being singletons. The specimen sequenced was peripheral blood. This TCR derives from a man aged 18 to 29 with active or convalescent COVID-19. V is TRBV20-1 and J is TRBJ2-7; TRBD1 matches at 11 bases. The CDR3 DNA reads as TGCAGTGCTAGTCGGGGACAGGGGGCCTACGAGCAGTACTTC. This encodes CSASRGQGAYEQYF.